Listed here are 16 T cell receptor beta chains from one sample, sequenced in a study of response to subunit inactivated influenza vaccine (dated by TCRdb to 2017 to 2018). The library was built by means of RT-PCR. Instrument on record: Illumina HiSeq 2500. TCRdb reprocessed the public reads (quality trimming at Q25 with fastp, clone calling with MiXCR) and kept in-frame beta chains. Records with the same CDR3 protein are collapsed into one entry carrying the most frequent genes and DNA. The sample table contains under 550,000 distinct CDR3 sequences; only one count was recorded for 6.5% to 8% of them. The top ten constitute about 12% of the sample. Sequences were derived from PBMCs from blood, sampled 23 to 25 months after vaccination. The receptors originated from a man between 50 and 75 years old who received an inactivated influenza vaccine. Donor details come from another sample of the same person, matched by shared clones.

This clonotype showed up many times. The chain couples TRBV11-2 to TRBJ2-3, with D perhaps TRBD2 (7 bases). The V end lost 1 base, the J end lost 6 bases, and 14 bases lay between the germline ends. The CDR3 spans 15 residues. CDR1 is SGHAT, CDR2 FQNNGV, per germline. In DNA, the CDR3 is TGTGCCAGCAGCTTAGCGGGGGGCCTCGGGGATACGCAGTATTTT. It translates to CASSLAGGLGDTQYF.

This clonotype was seen many times. This chain connects TRBV10-3 to TRBJ1-3; D unclear. Trimming shortened V by 11 bases and J by 0 bases, and 14 bases separated the two germline ends. This CDR3 spans 14 amino acids. Germline V gene lookup returns CDR1 ENHRY and CDR2 SYGVKD. CDR3 DNA sequence: TGTGCCGCATCCGGGTTAGTCTCTGGAAACACCATATATTTT. The encoded protein is CAASGLVSGNTIYF.

V usage is TRBV12-3 or TRBV12-4 and J usage is TRBJ1-5; 7 nucleotides align to TRBD1. This CDR3 has 14 residues. With 6 bases clipped from V and 2 bases from J, the junction kept 4 bases outside the gene matches. The CDR3 DNA reads TGTGCCAGCAGACAGGGGCAGGGCAATCAGCCCCAGCATTTT. Its translation: CASRQGQGNQPQHF.

This clonotype came up many times. This sequence joins TRBV20-1 and TRBJ1-2, with D maybe TRBD1 (5 bases). Germline-derived CDR1 and CDR2 are DFQATT and SNEGSKA (reference sequence). CDR3 length: 13 residues. Deletions cut 6 bases from V and 0 bases from J, with 11 bases between. Here the CDR3 reads CSAQDRANYGYTF. As DNA, the CDR3 is TGCAGTGCCCAAGACAGAGCTAACTATGGCTACACCTTC.

This clonotype was counted only a few times. The chain joins TRBV5-1 to TRBJ2-1, with 9 bases aligning to TRBD2. Per germline, CDR1 SGHRS and CDR2 YFSETQ. After removal of 5 bases from V and 7 bases from J, the junction contained 7 bases not matched to a gene. The CDR3 sequence is 14 residues long. In DNA, the CDR3 is TGCGCCAGCAGTCCGGCTAGCGGGATTAATGAGCAGTTCTTC. It translates to CASSPASGINEQFF.

Worth noting for this clonotype: A much bigger clone sits one base away, suggesting this may be a read error. The rearrangement uses TRBV5-1 and TRBJ2-7; D is uncertain. V lost 6 bases and J lost 3, with 13 bases in between. The CDR3 consists of 13 residues. In germline, CDR1 is SGHRS, CDR2 YFSETQ. CDR3 protein: CASTVDTCYEQYF. The CDR3 nucleotides read TGCGCCAGCACCGTCGACACTTGCTACGAGCAGTACTTC.

The chain joins TRBV3-1 to TRBJ2-1; 7 bases agree with TRBD2. The CDR3 is 14 residues long. The germline CDR1 and CDR2 sequences are LGHDT and YNNKEL (reference sequence). V was clipped by 1 base and J by 13 bases; unmatched bases: 10. CDR3 nucleotide sequence: TGTGCCAGCAGCCAAGGTCTAGCGGAAATTACCCAGTTCTTC. This codes for CASSQGLAEITQFF.

The rearrangement joins TRBV6-2 or TRBV6-3 to TRBJ2-3; 12 nucleotides match TRBD2. CDR1 is MNHEY, CDR2 SVGEGT, per germline. V lost 1 base and J lost 1; bases outside the gene matches: 12. CDR3 length equals 20 residues. CDR3 sequence (DNA): TGTGCCAGCAGTTACTACCGATGGACTAGCGGGATTTGGCGCACAGATACGCAGTATTTT. Its translation is CASSYYRWTSGIWRTDTQYF.

V is TRBV6-1 and J is TRBJ1-5; 9 bases align to TRBD1. The junction had 5 bases not matched to a gene; V was cut back by 5 bases and J by 0 bases. The length of the CDR3 is 16 residues. Per the germline V gene, CDR1 is MNHNS and CDR2 is SASEGT. The CDR3: CASSTGTGYSNQPQHF. The CDR3 nucleotides are TGTGCCAGCAGTACCGGGACAGGGTATAGCAATCAGCCCCAGCATTTT.

On this clonotype: The conserved final phenylalanine or tryptophan is absent from the CDR3, which likely points to a read error. This rearrangement joins TRBV5-1 to TRBJ2-1, with D perhaps TRBD2 (6 bases). CDR1 and CDR2 (germline): SGHRS, YFSETQ. This CDR3 has 16 residues. Trimming took off 1 base at V and 4 bases at J, with 15 bases between the two ends. DNA of the CDR3: TGCGCCAGCAGCTTGATTTCGGTAGCGGATTACAATGAGCAGTTCTCC. The encoded protein is CASSLISVADYNEQFS.

This chain uses TRBV15 with TRBJ2-5; 7 bases are a match to TRBD2. CDR1 is LNHNV and CDR2 is YYDKDF in the germline V gene (reference sequence). V gave up 1 base and J gave up 5 bases; unmatched junction bases: 4. The CDR3 has 14 residues. The CDR3 DNA follows: TGTGCCACCAGCAGAGCGGAGGGAGGGGAGACCCAGTACTTC. This encodes CATSRAEGGETQYF. The whole variable domain, filled in from reference TRBV15 and TRBJ2-5, reads DAMVIQNPRYQVTQFGKPVTLSCSQTLNHNVMYWYQQKSSQAPKLLFHYYDKDFNNEADTPDNFQSRRPNTSFCFLDIRSPGLGDTAMYLCATSRAEGGETQYFGPGTRLLVL.

This clonotype was counted between two and nine times. This chain links TRBV7-2 with TRBJ2-1; 10 positions match TRBD1. Germline V gene lookup returns CDR1 SGHTA and CDR2 FQGNSA. The CDR3 covers 15 residues. Germline trimming cut 5 bases from V and 6 bases from J; bases unmatched to any gene: 7. This chain's CDR3 is CASSLRDRGLNEQFF. CDR3 nucleotide sequence: TGTGCCAGCAGCCTCCGGGACAGGGGCCTCAATGAGCAGTTCTTC.

This clonotype was seen at least ten times. The V call is TRBV12-3 or TRBV12-4, the J call TRBJ2-7; D remains unclear. Trimming took 3 bases from V and 4 from J, leaving 10 bases between them. The CDR3 is 13 residues long. CDR3 sequence: CASSFGPTYEQYF. The DNA for the CDR3 is TGTGCCAGCAGTTTTGGACCGACTTACGAGCAGTACTTC.

The gene calls are TRBV5-1 and TRBJ2-1, with 8 bases that match TRBD2. The germline gives CDR1 SGHRS, CDR2 YFSETQ. The CDR3 totals 17 residues. J gave up 5 bases and V 3 bases, and 13 bases lay outside the gene matches. The CDR3 loop is CASSSDEVAGLNNEQFF. As DNA, the CDR3 is TGCGCCAGCAGCTCGGACGAAGTAGCGGGACTTAACAATGAGCAGTTCTTC.

This clonotype was seen repeatedly, ten times or more. The chain carries TRBV10-3 and TRBJ2-1, with D perhaps matching TRBD1 or TRBD2 (5 bases each). The CDR3 extends over 15 amino acids. V lost 6 bases, J lost 5 bases, and 17 bases lay in between. Per the germline V gene, CDR1 is ENHRY and CDR2 is SYGVKD. The CDR3: CAISYHRDGNNEQFF. DNA of the CDR3: TGTGCCATCAGCTACCACCGGGACGGCAACAATGAGCAGTTCTTC.

This clonotype has ten or more counts. The J gene is TRBJ2-7, the V gene TRBV5-1; 9 nucleotides line up with TRBD2. Germline loops: CDR1 SGHRS, CDR2 YFSETQ. The V segment lost 0 bases and the J segment 3 bases; nucleotides outside the gene matches: 4. CDR3 length: 15 residues. The CDR3 DNA sequence: TGCGCCAGCAGCTTGGAGGCGGGAGGGGGCTACGAGCAGTACTTC. Translating it yields CASSLEAGGGYEQYF.